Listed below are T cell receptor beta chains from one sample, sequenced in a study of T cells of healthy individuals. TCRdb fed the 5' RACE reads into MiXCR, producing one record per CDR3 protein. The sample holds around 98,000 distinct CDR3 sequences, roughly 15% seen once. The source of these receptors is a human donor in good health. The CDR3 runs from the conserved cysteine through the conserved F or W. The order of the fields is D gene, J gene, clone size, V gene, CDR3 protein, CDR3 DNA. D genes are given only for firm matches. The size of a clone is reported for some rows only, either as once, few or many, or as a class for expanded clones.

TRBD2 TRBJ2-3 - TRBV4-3 CASSSSGGPVTDTQYF TGCGCCAGCAGTTCGTCGGGAGGGCCCGTCACAGATACGCAGTATTTT
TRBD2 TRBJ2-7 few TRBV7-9 CASSLGTSGGSYEQYF TGTGCCAGCAGCTTAGGGACTAGCGGGGGCTCCTACGAGCAGTACTTC
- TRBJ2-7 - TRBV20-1 CSAMLRGYEQYF TGCAGTGCTATGCTTCGGGGCTACGAGCAGTACTTC
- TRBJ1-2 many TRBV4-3 CASSQDWGGENYGYTF TGCGCCAGCAGCCAAGATTGGGGGGGCGAGAACTATGGCTACACCTTC
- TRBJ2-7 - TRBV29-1 CSVEGSGDYEQYF TGCAGCGTTGAAGGCTCCGGGGACTACGAGCAGTACTTC
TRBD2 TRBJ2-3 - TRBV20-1 CSVWASGNTDTQYF TGCAGTGTATGGGCTAGCGGGAACACAGATACGCAGTATTTT
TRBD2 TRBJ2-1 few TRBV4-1 CASSQGSGGRNEQFF TGCGCCAGCAGCCAAGGTTCGGGGGGGAGGAATGAGCAGTTCTTC
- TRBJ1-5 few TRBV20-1 CSARDDASNQPQHF TGCAGTGCCAGGGACGATGCTAGCAATCAGCCCCAGCATTTT
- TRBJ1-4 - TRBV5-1 CASSLAGGTNEKLFF TGCGCCAGCAGCTTGGCAGGAGGAACTAATGAAAAACTGTTTTTT
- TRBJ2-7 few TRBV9 CASSVAAGGFYEQYF TGTGCCAGCAGCGTAGCGGCAGGTGGGTTCTACGAGCAGTACTTC
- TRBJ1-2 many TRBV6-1 CASLQLGANYGYTF TGTGCCAGCCTGCAACTGGGGGCCAACTATGGCTACACCTTC
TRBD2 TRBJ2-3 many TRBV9 CASSAPKTSGGITDTQYF TGTGCCAGCAGCGCCCCAAAGACTAGCGGGGGGATAACAGATACGCAGTATTTT
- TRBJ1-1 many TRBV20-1 CSARSVNTEAFF TGCAGTGCTAGAAGCGTGAACACTGAAGCTTTCTTT
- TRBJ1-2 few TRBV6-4 CASSDTPGTPTGPGGYTF TGTGCCAGCAGTGACACTCCCGGGACACCAACCGGGCCAGGGGGCTACACCTTC
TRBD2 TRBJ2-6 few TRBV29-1 CSVDGGAGSGANVLTF TGCAGCGTTGACGGGGGGGCCGGATCTGGGGCCAACGTCCTGACTTTC
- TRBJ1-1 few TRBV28 CASHNSVGGTEAFF TGTGCCAGCCATAATTCAGTGGGGGGGACTGAAGCTTTCTTT
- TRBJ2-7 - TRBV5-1 CASSRDWSYEQYF TGCGCCAGCAGCAGGGACTGGTCCTACGAGCAGTACTTC
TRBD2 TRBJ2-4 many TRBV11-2 CASSALAGGMAKNIQYF TGTGCCAGCAGCGCCTTGGCGGGGGGCATGGCCAAAAACATTCAGTACTTC
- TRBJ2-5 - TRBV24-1 CATSGGETQYF TGTGCCACCAGTGGTGGAGAGACCCAGTACTTC
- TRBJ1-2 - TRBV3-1 CASSQRSPYGYTF TGTGCCAGCAGCCAAAGATCGCCCTATGGCTACACCTTC
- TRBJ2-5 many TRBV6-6 CASSFSLQETQYF TGTGCCAGCAGTTTTAGCTTACAAGAGACCCAGTACTTC
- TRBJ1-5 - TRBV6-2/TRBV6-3 CASRRQDSVWGQPQHF TGTGCCAGCAGAAGACAGGATTCTGTGTGGGGTCAGCCCCAGCATTTT
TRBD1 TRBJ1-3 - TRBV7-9 CASSSTSDRANGNTIYF TGTGCCAGCAGCTCTACTTCGGACAGGGCAAACGGAAACACCATATATTTT
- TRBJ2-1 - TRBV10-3 CAISEGGGVRNEQFF TGTGCCATCAGTGAAGGCGGAGGGGTTCGGAATGAGCAGTTCTTC